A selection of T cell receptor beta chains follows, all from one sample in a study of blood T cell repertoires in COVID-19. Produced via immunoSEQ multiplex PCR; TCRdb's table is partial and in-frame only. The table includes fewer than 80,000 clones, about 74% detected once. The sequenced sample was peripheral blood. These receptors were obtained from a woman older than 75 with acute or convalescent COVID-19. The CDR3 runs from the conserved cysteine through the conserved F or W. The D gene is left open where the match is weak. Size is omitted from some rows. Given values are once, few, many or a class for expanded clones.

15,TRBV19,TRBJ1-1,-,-,TGTGCCAGTAGTATACGTAGGGCCGGGGTGACTGAAGCTTTCTTT,CASSIRRAGVTEAFF
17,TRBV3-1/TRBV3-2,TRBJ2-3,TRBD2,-,TGTGCCAGCAGCCAACTTGCGGGAGGGTGGGACCCAGATACGCAGTATTTT,CASSQLAGGWDPDTQYF
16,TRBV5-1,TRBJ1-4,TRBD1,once,TGCGCCAGCAGCTTTCGGTTCGGACAGGGAGGGGAAAAACTGTTTTTT,CASSFRFGQGGEKLFF
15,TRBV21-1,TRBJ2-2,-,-,TGTGCCAGGGCCGCGGGGAGGGGGAACACCGGGGAGCTGTTTTTT,CARAAGRGNTGELFF
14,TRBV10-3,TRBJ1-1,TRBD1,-,TGTGCCATCAGCCGGACAGGGGGAAACACTGAAGCTTTCTTT,CAISRTGGNTEAFF
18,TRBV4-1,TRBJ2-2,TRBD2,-,TGCGCCAGCAGCCAACCGGGGACTAGCGGGAGGACCACCGGGGAGCTGTTTTTT,CASSQPGTSGRTTGELFF
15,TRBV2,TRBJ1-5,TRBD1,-,TGTGCCAGCAGCTCCGGGACAGGAGGCAATCAGCCCCAGCATTTT,CASSSGTGGNQPQHF
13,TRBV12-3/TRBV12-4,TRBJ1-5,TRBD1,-,TGTGCCAGCAGTTTGACAGGGGATCAGCCCCAGCATTTT,CASSLTGDQPQHF
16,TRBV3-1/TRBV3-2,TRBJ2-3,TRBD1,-,TGTGCCAGCAGCCATACAGGGGAGCGGTTCATGGATACGCAGTATTTT,CASSHTGERFMDTQYF
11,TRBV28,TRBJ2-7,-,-,TGTGCCAGTAACTCCAACTACGAGCAGTACTTC,CASNSNYEQYF
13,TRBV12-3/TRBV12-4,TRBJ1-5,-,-,TGTGCCAGCAGTTTGGGGGGTGACCAGCCCCAGCATTTT,CASSLGGDQPQHF
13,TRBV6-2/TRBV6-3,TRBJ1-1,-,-,TGTGCCAGCAGTTTACGGGAGAACACTGAAGCTTTCTTT,CASSLRENTEAFF
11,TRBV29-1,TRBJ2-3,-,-,TGCAGCGTGAAGGGGACAGATACGCAGTATTTT,CSVKGTDTQYF
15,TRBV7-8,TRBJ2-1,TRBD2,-,TGTGCCAGCAGCTCACTAGCGGGAGTGTCGAATGAGCAGTTCTTC,CASSSLAGVSNEQFF
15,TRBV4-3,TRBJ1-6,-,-,TGCGCCAGCAGCCAAGATCGGGGGGTGGATTCACCCCTCCACTTT,CASSQDRGVDSPLHF
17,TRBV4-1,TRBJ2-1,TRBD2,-,TGCGCCAGCAGCCAAGAGAGGGCGGGACTAGCTTCCTATGAGCAGTTCTTC,CASSQERAGLASYEQFF
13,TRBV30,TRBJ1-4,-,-,TGTGCCTGGAGTAAGGGGGGGAATGAAAAACTGTTTTTT,CAWSKGGNEKLFF
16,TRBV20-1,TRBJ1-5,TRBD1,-,TGCAGTGCTAGTGATCCGGGACAGGGTGCATATCAGCCCCAGCATTTT,CSASDPGQGAYQPQHF
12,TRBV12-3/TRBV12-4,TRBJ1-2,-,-,TGTGCCAGCAGTCCTCGGAGCCGCGGCTACACCTTC,CASSPRSRGYTF
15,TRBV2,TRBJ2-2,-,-,TGTGCCAGCAGTGAGTACAGATTGAACACCGGGGAGCTGTTTTTT,CASSEYRLNTGELFF
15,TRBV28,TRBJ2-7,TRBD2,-,TGTGCCAGCAGTCAATTTCTAGCGGGGGGCTACGAGCAGTACTTC,CASSQFLAGGYEQYF
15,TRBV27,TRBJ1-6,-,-,TGTGCCAGCAGTACTATTGGACAGAATAATTCACCCCTCCACTTT,CASSTIGQNNSPLHF
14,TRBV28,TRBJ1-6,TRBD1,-,TGTGCCACCGGCGGGACAGGGGGATATTCACCCCTCCACTTT,CATGGTGGYSPLHF
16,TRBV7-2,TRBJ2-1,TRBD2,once,TGTGCCAGCAGCAAACTAGCGGGAGGCGTCGGTAATGAGCAGTTCTTC,CASSKLAGGVGNEQFF
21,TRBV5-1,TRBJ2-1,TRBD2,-,TGCGCCAGCAGCTTGGTGCCACTTACCAATCTAGCGGGAGGGCCCTACAATGAGCAGTTCTTC,CASSLVPLTNLAGGPYNEQFF
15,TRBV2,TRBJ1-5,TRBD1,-,TGTGCCAGCAGTGACCTCGACAGGGACAATCAGCCCCAGCATTTT,CASSDLDRDNQPQHF
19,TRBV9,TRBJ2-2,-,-,TGTGCCAGCAGCGCCGGGATAGGGGACTTTTTAGCGGACACCGGGGAGCTGTTTTTT,CASSAGIGDFLADTGELFF
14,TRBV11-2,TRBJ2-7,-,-,TGTGCCAGCAGCTCAACAGGGACTACGAACGAGCAGTACTTC,CASSSTGTTNEQYF
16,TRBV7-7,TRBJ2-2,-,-,TGTGCTAGCAGCTTGCGGACATATACGAACACCGGGGAGCTGTTTTTT,CASSLRTYTNTGELFF